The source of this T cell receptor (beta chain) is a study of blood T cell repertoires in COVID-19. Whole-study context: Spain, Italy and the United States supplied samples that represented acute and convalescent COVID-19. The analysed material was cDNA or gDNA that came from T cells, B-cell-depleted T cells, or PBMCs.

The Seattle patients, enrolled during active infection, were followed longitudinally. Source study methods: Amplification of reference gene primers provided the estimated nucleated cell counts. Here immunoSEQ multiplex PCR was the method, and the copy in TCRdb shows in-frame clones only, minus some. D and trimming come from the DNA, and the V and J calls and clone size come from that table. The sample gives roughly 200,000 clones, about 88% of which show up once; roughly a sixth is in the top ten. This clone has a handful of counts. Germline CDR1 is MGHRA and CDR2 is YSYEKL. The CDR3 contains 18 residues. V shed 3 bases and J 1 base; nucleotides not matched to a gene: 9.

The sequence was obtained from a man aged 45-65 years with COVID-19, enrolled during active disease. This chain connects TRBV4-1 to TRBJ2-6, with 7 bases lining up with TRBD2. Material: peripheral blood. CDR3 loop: CASSQRREFGSGANVLTF. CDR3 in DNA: TGCGCCAGCAGCCAGAGGCGGGAGTTTGGGTCTGGGGCCAACGTCCTGACTTTC.